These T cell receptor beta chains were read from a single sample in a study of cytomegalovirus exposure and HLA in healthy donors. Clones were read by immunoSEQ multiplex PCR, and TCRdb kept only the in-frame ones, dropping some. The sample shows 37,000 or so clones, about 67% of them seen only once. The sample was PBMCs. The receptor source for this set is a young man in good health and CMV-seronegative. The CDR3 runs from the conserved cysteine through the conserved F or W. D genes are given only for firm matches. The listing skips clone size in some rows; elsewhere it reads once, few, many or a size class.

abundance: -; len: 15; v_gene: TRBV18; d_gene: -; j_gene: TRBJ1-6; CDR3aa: CASSRESGPNSPLHF; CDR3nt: TGTGCCAGCTCCCGGGAGTCGGGGCCTAATTCACCCCTCCACTTT
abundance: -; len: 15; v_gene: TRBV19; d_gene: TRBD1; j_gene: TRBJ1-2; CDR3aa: CASCSGQEILYGYTF; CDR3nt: TGTGCCAGTTGTTCGGGACAGGAGATTTTGTATGGCTACACCTTC
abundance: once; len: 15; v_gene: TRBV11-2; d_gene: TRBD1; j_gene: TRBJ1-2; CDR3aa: CASSLDHGTVYGYTF; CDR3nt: TGTGCCAGCAGCTTAGATCACGGGACAGTCTATGGCTACACCTTC
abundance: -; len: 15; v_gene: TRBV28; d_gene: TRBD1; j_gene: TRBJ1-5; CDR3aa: CASSLQGGGNQPQHF; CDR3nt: TGTGCCAGCAGTTTGCAGGGGGGTGGCAATCAGCCCCAGCATTTT
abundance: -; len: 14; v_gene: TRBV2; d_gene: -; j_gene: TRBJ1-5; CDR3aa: CASSGRDNQKPQHF; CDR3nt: TGTGCCAGCAGTGGCCGGGACAACCAAAAGCCCCAGCATTTT
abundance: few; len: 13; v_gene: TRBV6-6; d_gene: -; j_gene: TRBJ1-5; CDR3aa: CASHMSSNQPQHF; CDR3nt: TGTGCCAGCCACATGTCAAGCAATCAGCCCCAGCATTTT
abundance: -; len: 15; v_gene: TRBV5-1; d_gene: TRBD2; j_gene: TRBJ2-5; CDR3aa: CASSLRGGREETQYF; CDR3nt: TGCGCCAGCAGCTTGCGTGGTGGGAGGGAAGAGACCCAGTACTTC
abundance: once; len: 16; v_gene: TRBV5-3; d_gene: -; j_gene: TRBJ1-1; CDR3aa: CARSLGCLTEDTEAFF; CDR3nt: TGTGCCAGAAGCTTGGGGTGCCTCACTGAGGACACTGAAGCTTTCTTT
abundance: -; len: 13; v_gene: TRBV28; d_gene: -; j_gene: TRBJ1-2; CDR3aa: CASSGGTAYGYTF; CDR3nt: TGTGCCAGCAGTGGAGGGACCGCCTATGGCTACACCTTC
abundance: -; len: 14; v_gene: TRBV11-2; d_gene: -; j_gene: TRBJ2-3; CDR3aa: CASSSIERTDTQYF; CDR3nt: TGTGCCAGCAGCTCTATCGAACGCACAGATACGCAGTATTTT
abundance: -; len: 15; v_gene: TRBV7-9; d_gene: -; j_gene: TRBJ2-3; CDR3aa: CASSYLSGGTDTQYF; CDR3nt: TGTGCCAGCAGCTACCTCTCGGGGGGCACAGATACGCAGTATTTT
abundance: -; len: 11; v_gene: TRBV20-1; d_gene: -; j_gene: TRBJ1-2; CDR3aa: CRGTLNYGYPF; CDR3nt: TGCAGGGGGACACTCAACTATGGCTACCCCTTC
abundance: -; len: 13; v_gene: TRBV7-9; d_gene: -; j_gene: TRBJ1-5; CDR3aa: CASTPTTGEPQHF; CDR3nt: TGTGCCAGCACCCCGACCACGGGGGAGCCCCAGCATTTT
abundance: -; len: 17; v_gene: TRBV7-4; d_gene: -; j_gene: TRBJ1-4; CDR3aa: CASSLVGGGNGSEKLFF; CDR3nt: TGTGCCAGCAGCTTAGTGGGCGGAGGAAATGGCAGTGAAAAACTGTTTTTT
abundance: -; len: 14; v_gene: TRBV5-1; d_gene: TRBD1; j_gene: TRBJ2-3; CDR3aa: CASSWTGSTDTQYF; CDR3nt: TGCGCCAGCAGCTGGACAGGGAGCACAGATACGCAGTATTTT
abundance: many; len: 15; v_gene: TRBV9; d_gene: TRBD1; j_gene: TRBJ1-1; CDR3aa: CASSEMTGGGTEAFF; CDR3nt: TGTGCCAGCAGCGAAATGACAGGGGGAGGCACTGAAGCTTTCTTT
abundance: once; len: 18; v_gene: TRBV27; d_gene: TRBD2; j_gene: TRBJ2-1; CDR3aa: CASSSARTSGRGYNEQFF; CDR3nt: TGTGCCAGCAGTTCCGCACGTACTAGCGGGAGGGGCTACAATGAGCAGTTCTTC
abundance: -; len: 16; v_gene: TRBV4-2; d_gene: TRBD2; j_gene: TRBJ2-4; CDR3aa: CASSHRLAGAKNIQYF; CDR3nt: TGTGCCAGCAGCCACAGACTAGCGGGGGCTAAAAACATTCAGTACTTC
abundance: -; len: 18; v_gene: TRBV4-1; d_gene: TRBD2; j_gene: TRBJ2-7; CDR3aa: CASSQDRGGLAGVYEQYF; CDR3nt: TGCGCCAGCAGCCAAGATCGGGGCGGACTAGCGGGAGTATACGAGCAGTACTTC
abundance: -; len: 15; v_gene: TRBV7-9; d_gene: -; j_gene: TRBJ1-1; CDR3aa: CASSLAQGLLTEAFF; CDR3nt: TGTGCCAGCAGCTTAGCCCAGGGGTTGTTGACTGAAGCTTTCTTT
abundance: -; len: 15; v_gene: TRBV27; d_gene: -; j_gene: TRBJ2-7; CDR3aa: CASSLRGTASYEQYF; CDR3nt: TGTGCCAGCAGTTTAAGGGGGACGGCCTCCTACGAGCAGTACTTC
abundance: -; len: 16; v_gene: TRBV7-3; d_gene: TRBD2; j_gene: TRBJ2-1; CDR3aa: CASSLQVAGVGNEQFF; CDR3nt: TGTGCCAGCAGCTTACAGGTAGCGGGAGTTGGCAATGAGCAGTTCTTC
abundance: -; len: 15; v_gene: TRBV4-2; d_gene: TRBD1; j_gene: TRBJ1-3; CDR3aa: CASSRTGDTGNTIYF; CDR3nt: TGTGCCAGCAGCCGGACAGGGGACACTGGAAACACCATATATTTT
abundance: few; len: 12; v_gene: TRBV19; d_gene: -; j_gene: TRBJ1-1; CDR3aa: CASRGQRTEAFF; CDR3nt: TGTGCCAGTCGAGGGCAGCGCACTGAAGCTTTCTTT
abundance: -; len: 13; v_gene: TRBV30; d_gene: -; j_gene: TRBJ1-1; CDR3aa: CASSRGMNTEAFF; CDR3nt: TGTGCCTCCAGCCGGGGGATGAACACTGAAGCTTTCTTT
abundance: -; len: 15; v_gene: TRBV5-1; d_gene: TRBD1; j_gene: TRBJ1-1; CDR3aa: CASRATGLEGAEAFF; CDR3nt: TGCGCCAGCAGGGCGACAGGGCTCGAGGGGGCTGAAGCTTTCTTT
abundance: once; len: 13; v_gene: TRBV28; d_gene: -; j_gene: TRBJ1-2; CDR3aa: CASSSGKVYGYTF; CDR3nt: TGTGCCAGCAGCTCCGGGAAGGTCTATGGCTACACCTTC
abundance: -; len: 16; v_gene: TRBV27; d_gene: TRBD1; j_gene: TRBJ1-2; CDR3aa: CASSLSHGGGGDGYTF; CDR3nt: TGTGCCAGCAGTTTATCCCACGGAGGAGGGGGCGATGGCTACACCTTC
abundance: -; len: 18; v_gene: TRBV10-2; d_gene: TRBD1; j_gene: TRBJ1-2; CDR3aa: CASSEGRDRGVANYGYTF; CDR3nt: TGCGCCAGCAGTGAAGGGAGGGACAGGGGGGTAGCTAACTATGGCTACACCTTC
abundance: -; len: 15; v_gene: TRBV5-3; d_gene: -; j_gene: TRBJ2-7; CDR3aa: CARSSPTGISYEQYF; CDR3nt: TGTGCCAGAAGCTCCCCGACAGGAATCTCCTACGAGCAGTACTTC
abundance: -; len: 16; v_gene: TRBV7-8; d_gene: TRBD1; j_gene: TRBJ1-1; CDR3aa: CASSLVGQGAGDEAFF; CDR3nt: TGTGCCAGCAGCTTAGTAGGACAGGGGGCGGGTGATGAAGCTTTCTTT
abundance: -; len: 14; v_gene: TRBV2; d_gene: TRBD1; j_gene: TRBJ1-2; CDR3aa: CASRTTGTGYGYTF; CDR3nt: TGTGCCAGCAGAACGACCGGGACAGGGTATGGCTACACCTTC
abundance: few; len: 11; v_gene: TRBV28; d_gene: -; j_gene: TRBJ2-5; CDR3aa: CASSETRAQYF; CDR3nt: TGTGCCAGCAGTGAAACGAGAGCCCAGTACTTC
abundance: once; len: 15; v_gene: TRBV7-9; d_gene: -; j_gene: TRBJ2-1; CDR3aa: CASSLAAEGGDEQFF; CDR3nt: TGTGCCAGCAGCTTAGCCGCTGAAGGGGGTGATGAGCAGTTCTTC
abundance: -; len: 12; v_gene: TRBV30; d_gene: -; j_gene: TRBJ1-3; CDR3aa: CAWSLQGNTIYF; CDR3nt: TGTGCCTGGAGCCTTCAGGGAAACACCATATATTTT
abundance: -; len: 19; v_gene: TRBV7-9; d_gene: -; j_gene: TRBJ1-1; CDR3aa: CASSRFASRRGGPNTEAFF; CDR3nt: TGTGCCAGCAGTCGTTTTGCGTCGAGGAGGGGGGGCCCCAACACTGAAGCTTTCTTT
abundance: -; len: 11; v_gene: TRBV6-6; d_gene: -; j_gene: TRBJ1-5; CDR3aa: CASSRGQPQHF; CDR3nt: TGTGCCAGCAGTCGGGGGCAGCCCCAGCATTTT